This T cell receptor (beta chain) was sequenced in a study of T-cell reconstitution after alpha-beta-depleted transplantation in children. The TCRbeta library incorporated unique molecular identifiers. TCRdb passed the PCR reads through MiXCR, listing each CDR3 protein once. The sample holds some 300,000 distinct CDR3 sequences, about a tenth seen once. At least ten counts were recorded for this clonotype. This CDR3 is 15 amino acids long. Trimming left V 3 bases short and J 3 bases short, with 11 bases between. Looked up from germline, CDR1 is SNHLY and CDR2 is FYNNEI. The receptor's source is a boy less than two years old with acute myeloid leukemia, due to receive a stem cell transplant. The source was PBMCs, collected before TCRalphabeta/CD19-depleted stem cell transplant. This chain joins TRBV2 and TRBJ2-2, with D unresolved. DNA for the CDR3: TGTGCCAGCAGTGATGTCCTACCCCACACCGGGGAGCTGTTTTTT. Protein: CASSDVLPHTGELFF.